This is a list of T cell receptor beta chains from one sample in a study of T cells expressing NK-cell markers. From the 5' RACE reads, TCRdb lists one entry per CDR3 protein and no DNA. This listing includes some 110,000 distinct CDR3 sequences. Sequenced input: blood T cells: a sorted CD56 or NKG2C T cell subset, CD4+ or CD8+ T cells, or bulk PBMC T cells (not recorded which). These receptor sequences come from a woman aged 18 to 69 in good health. Both conserved end residues are part of each CDR3.

V	J	CDR3
TRBV6-2/TRBV6-3	TRBJ2-7	CASSMEQLAYEQYF
TRBV19	TRBJ2-5	CASSIYSTTPRETQYF
TRBV7-2	TRBJ2-1	CASSYGGGYNEQFF
TRBV5-1	TRBJ2-1	CASSFTGGAYNEQFF
TRBV6-2/TRBV6-3	TRBJ2-1	CAIQGGGSYNEQFF
TRBV9	TRBJ2-3	CASSVVAGATDTQYF
TRBV13	TRBJ2-7	CASSLGTPSSYEQYF
TRBV29-1	TRBJ1-1	CSVEASPEAFF
TRBV13	TRBJ2-7	CASSLRQQEQYF
TRBV24-1	TRBJ2-5	CATSDLTSRETQYF
TRBV4-3	TRBJ1-5	CASSQDWMESNQPQHF
TRBV6-5	TRBJ2-3	CASSLLDTQYF
TRBV28	TRBJ2-6	CASEVVSGANVLTF
TRBV20-1	TRBJ2-7	CSARGTGNYEQYF
TRBV5-1	TRBJ1-4	CASSYEWDRISSNEKLFF
TRBV3-1	TRBJ1-1	CASSQDRGGVDAEAFF
TRBV7-3	TRBJ2-1	CASSMQLGLDNEQFF
TRBV20-1	TRBJ2-7	CSAIDTSYEQYF
TRBV4-1	TRBJ2-6	CAIQASGANVLTF
TRBV7-2	TRBJ2-7	CASSFDSGGSYEQYF
TRBV3-1	TRBJ1-4	CASSQRPGQGEEKLFF
TRBV28	TRBJ2-7	CASSLAGTSYEQYF
TRBV9	TRBJ2-1	CASSVGLSDEQFF
TRBV27	TRBJ1-1	CASSSGGGNTEAFF
TRBV11-2	TRBJ2-1	CASSLGGLAGLFF
TRBV20-1	TRBJ2-1	CSARPRGQGKRPPSYNEQFF
TRBV15	TRBJ2-3	CATSRGTSMDTDTQYF
TRBV20-1	TRBJ2-7	CSARGRGSYEQYF
TRBV12-3/TRBV12-4	TRBJ2-7	CASSFHSEQYF
TRBV29-1	TRBJ2-1	CSVPRDRVGPSSDEQFF
TRBV7-9	TRBJ2-7	CASSLRGGGEQYF
TRBV27	TRBJ1-6	CASSLSTGYSPLHF
TRBV20-1	TRBJ2-3	CSARSILTDSADTQYF
TRBV7-8	TRBJ1-1	CASSLAFAVNTEAFF
TRBV12-3/TRBV12-4	TRBJ2-4	CASSLLGIQYF
TRBV20-1	TRBJ1-2	CSARDPSGSLQGYTF
TRBV20-1	TRBJ2-3	CSARPPTSGGTDTQYF
TRBV6-2/TRBV6-3	TRBJ2-5	CASSGLALQETQYF
TRBV29-1	TRBJ1-2	CSVPKSQGGGYGYTF
TRBV30	TRBJ2-7	CAWSPPGYEQYF
TRBV6-2/TRBV6-3	TRBJ2-5	CASSSDAQETQYF
TRBV15	TRBJ2-1	CATSRDGVGRYNEQFF
TRBV14	TRBJ2-1	CASSQRRGQGPHNEQFF
TRBV13	TRBJ2-3	CASSSLLAPGPTQYF
TRBV4-3	TRBJ2-5	CASSQGTSGQETQYF
TRBV7-9	TRBJ1-1	CASSPRTGSTEAFF
TRBV19	TRBJ2-1	CASSYGLAVNEQFF
TRBV29-1	TRBJ2-2	CSVLNAGELFF
TRBV6-2/TRBV6-3	TRBJ2-7	CASSFPSASGNYEQYF
TRBV4-3	TRBJ2-5	CASSQEVAGGPYQETQYF
TRBV29-1	TRBJ2-7	CSVQGQHSYEQYF
TRBV7-3	TRBJ2-7	CASSPGVGSYEQYF
TRBV12-3/TRBV12-4	TRBJ2-1	CASLSGSSYNEQFF
TRBV9	TRBJ2-1	CASSGQGSYNEQFF
TRBV15	TRBJ1-5	CATSRDRTAHPPQHF